Sequencing of this T cell receptor (beta chain) was carried out in a study of OX40 agonist ivuxolimab in advanced cancers. Overall study context: Patients received ivuxolimab, an intravenous treatment, every 2 weeks at 0.01 to 10 mg/kg. Participants averaged approximately 65 years of age (range about 23 to 80) and were 82.7% male.

The CDR3 has 16 residues. Trimming at V came to 7 bases and at J to 1 base, leaving 8 bases not matched to a gene. CDR1 is MNHEY, CDR2 SMNVEV, per germline (reference sequence). TCRdb's table, derived via immunoSEQ multiplex PCR, lists solely in-frame clones and lacks some. The data hold 35,000 to 50,000 clones, with 75% to 85% observed a single time. Note on this clone: What it binds is unknown.

Study-level results: Those patients achieving a partial response at 0.1-3.0 mg/kg showed among the lowest clonal expansion. CD8+ T cells were the subset that, on average, had more expanded clones than CD4+.

J is TRBJ2-1 and V is TRBV27; TRBD2 matches at 9 bases. The TCR was taken from an adult with an advanced solid tumor such as melanoma, head and neck, liver or kidney cancer. Sequencing was performed on CD4+ or CD8+ T cells sorted from blood, taken in a trial of the OX40 agonist ivuxolimab. The CDR3 is CASTLRGRGSYNEQFF. The CDR3 bases are TGTGCCAGCACTCTGCGCGGGAGGGGGTCCTACAATGAGCAGTTCTTC.